A selection of T cell receptor beta chains follows, all from one sample in a study of T cell responses to AZD1222 COVID-19 vaccine. The method was immunoSEQ multiplex PCR; TCRdb's version includes in-frame clones alone and lacks a portion of them. This table has some 200,000 clones, around 90% appearing once. The sample consisted of peripheral blood, taken 28 days after the second dose of the MenACWY control vaccine. These receptors all stem from an adult who received the MenACWY meningococcal vaccine as a control. Both conserved end residues are part of each CDR3. Fields, in order: clone size, D gene, V gene, J gene, CDR3 protein, CDR3 DNA. A D gene is named only where the DNA matches it firmly. Clone size is given for some rows only: seen once, a few or many times, or a class if the clone is expanded.

>once|NA|TRBV7-9|TRBJ2-3
CASSLVTPRADTQYF
TGTGCCAGCAGCTTAGTCACCCCTCGGGCAGATACGCAGTATTTT
>once|NA|TRBV6-1|TRBJ1-5
CASSEMSRNRVNQPQHF
TGTGCCAGCAGTGAAATGAGCAGAAACAGGGTCAATCAGCCCCAGCATTTT
>NA|NA|TRBV10-2|TRBJ1-2
CASSDSGSGGYTF
TGCGCCAGCAGTGACTCCGGGTCTGGTGGCTACACCTTC
>NA|TRBD1|TRBV28|TRBJ1-1
CASSLGGLNTEAFF
TGTGCCAGCAGTCTAGGGGGCTTGAACACTGAAGCTTTCTTT
>NA|TRBD2|TRBV7-3|TRBJ2-1
CASSLTTGGIYNEQFF
TGTGCCAGCAGCTTAACTACGGGGGGGATCTACAATGAGCAGTTCTTC
>NA|NA|TRBV7-8|TRBJ2-7
CASSLIGRNYEQYF
TGTGCCAGCAGCTTAATCGGACGTAACTACGAGCAGTACTTC
>NA|NA|TRBV19|TRBJ2-6
CASSMLVAGANVLTF
TGTGCCAGTAGTATGCTGGTGGCTGGGGCCAACGTCCTGACTTTC
>NA|NA|TRBV28|TRBJ2-3
CASASGPVGTQYF
TGTGCCAGCGCGAGCGGGCCCGTCGGTACGCAGTATTTT
>NA|TRBD2|TRBV6-5|TRBJ2-5
CASSWRTSGREETQYF
TGTGCCAGCAGTTGGCGGACTAGCGGGAGGGAAGAGACCCAGTACTTC
>NA|NA|TRBV5-1|TRBJ1-2
CASSRTESYGYTF
TGCGCCAGCAGCCGGACAGAATCCTATGGCTACACCTTC
>NA|NA|TRBV2|TRBJ2-1
CATSRQAVSYNEQFF
TGTGCCACTTCCAGGCAGGCGGTATCCTACAATGAGCAGTTCTTC
>NA|TRBD2|TRBV7-3|TRBJ2-1
CASSLTAGEGEQFF
TGTGCCAGCAGCTTAACGGCGGGAGAGGGTGAGCAGTTCTTC
>once|NA|TRBV12-3/TRBV12-4|TRBJ2-3
CASSLEVGDTQYF
TGTGCCAGCAGTTTAGAGGTCGGAGATACGCAGTATTTT
>NA|NA|TRBV6-5|TRBJ1-2
CASSPSGGYGYTF
TGTGCCAGCAGCCCAAGCGGGGGGTATGGCTACACCTTC
>NA|NA|TRBV9|TRBJ2-2
CASSSHTTGELFF
TGTGCCAGCAGCTCCCACACTACCGGGGAGCTGTTTTTT
>NA|TRBD1|TRBV6-5|TRBJ1-1
CASRGDRGFTEAFF
TGTGCCAGCAGGGGGGACAGGGGGTTCACTGAAGCTTTCTTT
>once|TRBD2|TRBV7-3|TRBJ2-6
CASSSDRLAGSSGANVLTF
TGTGCCAGCAGCTCTGACAGACTAGCGGGTAGCTCTGGGGCCAACGTCCTGACTTTC
>NA|TRBD2|TRBV29-1|TRBJ2-1
CSVDGLADRVSYNEQFF
TGCAGCGTTGACGGGCTAGCGGACCGTGTCTCCTACAATGAGCAGTTCTTC
>NA|TRBD2|TRBV5-1|TRBJ2-3
CASSLAGLAGYTDTQYF
TGCGCCAGCAGCTTGGCGGGACTAGCGGGTTACACAGATACGCAGTATTTT
>NA|NA|TRBV21-1|TRBJ2-3
CASSKGTVFTDTQYF
TGTGCCAGCAGCAAAGGGACCGTTTTCACAGATACGCAGTATTTT
>NA|NA|TRBV3-1/TRBV3-2|TRBJ2-2
CASSQGRWTGELFF
TGTGCCAGCAGCCAAGGGAGATGGACCGGGGAGCTGTTTTTT
>NA|TRBD1|TRBV7-2|TRBJ2-5
CASSSTGGEETQYF
TGTGCCAGCAGCTCGACAGGGGGCGAGGAGACCCAGTACTTC
>NA|NA|TRBV5-1|TRBJ2-7
CASSRRDSVYEQYF
TGCGCCAGCAGCCGCCGGGACTCCGTGTACGAGCAGTACTTC
>NA|NA|TRBV28|TRBJ1-4
CASSLSGQAQNEKLFF
TGTGCCAGCAGTTTATCAGGGCAGGCGCAAAATGAAAAACTGTTTTTT
>NA|NA|TRBV7-9|TRBJ1-1
CASSMNTEAFF
TGTGCCAGCAGCATGAACACTGAAGCTTTCTTT
>NA|TRBD1|TRBV9|TRBJ2-3
CASSVGTVSTDTQYF
TGTGCCAGCAGCGTGGGGACAGTTAGCACAGATACGCAGTATTTT
>NA|NA|TRBV5-1|TRBJ1-1
CASNPGSGRKTEAFF
TGCGCCAGCAATCCGGGTTCAGGGAGGAAAACTGAAGCTTTCTTT
>NA|TRBD2|TRBV9|TRBJ2-7
CASSVGGGTYEQYF
TGTGCCAGCAGCGTAGGCGGGGGGACCTACGAGCAGTACTTC
>NA|NA|TRBV3-1/TRBV3-2|TRBJ2-1
CASSPRLGEQFF
TGTGCCAGCAGCCCCCGACTCGGGGAGCAGTTCTTC
>NA|TRBD2|TRBV13|TRBJ2-5
CASSLGASGRLGETQYF
TGTGCCAGCAGCTTAGGGGCTAGCGGGAGGCTAGGGGAGACCCAGTACTTC
>NA|TRBD2|TRBV13|TRBJ2-1
CASSLLAASSYNEQFF
TGTGCCAGCAGCTTACTAGCGGCAAGCTCCTACAATGAGCAGTTCTTC
>once|TRBD1|TRBV18|TRBJ1-5
CASSPNPTGGSNQPQHF
TGTGCCAGCTCACCCAACCCCACAGGGGGGAGCAATCAGCCCCAGCATTTT
>NA|TRBD2|TRBV7-3|TRBJ2-1
CASSSGLARPFF
TGTGCCAGCAGCTCAGGACTAGCCCGGCCGTTCTTC
>NA|NA|TRBV5-1|TRBJ2-1
CASSFSDVGNEQFF
TGCGCCAGCAGCTTTAGCGATGTGGGGAATGAGCAGTTCTTC
>NA|NA|TRBV19|TRBJ2-1
CASSENSYNEQFF
TGTGCCAGTAGTGAAAACTCCTACAATGAGCAGTTCTTC
>NA|TRBD2|TRBV10-3|TRBJ2-7
CAISEAGGSYEQYF
TGTGCCATCAGTGAAGCGGGGGGCAGCTACGAGCAGTACTTC
>NA|NA|TRBV19|TRBJ2-7
CASSTGGPNEQYF
TGTGCCAGTAGTACTGGGGGCCCCAACGAGCAGTACTTC
>NA|NA|TRBV2|TRBJ2-2
CASSDARGRNTGELFF
TGTGCCAGCAGTGATGCCCGGGGCAGGAACACCGGGGAGCTGTTTTTT
>NA|NA|TRBV4-3|TRBJ1-6
CASSQVGQNRSPLHF
TGCGCCAGCAGCCAAGTAGGGCAGAATCGGTCACCCCTCCACTTT
>NA|TRBD1|TRBV5-1|TRBJ2-7
CASSLGQGVREQYF
TGCGCCAGCAGCTTGGGGCAGGGGGTGCGGGAGCAGTACTTC
>NA|NA|TRBV18|TRBJ1-1
CASSSLWSRSNTEAFF
TGTGCCAGCTCATCCTTATGGTCTAGGTCGAACACTGAAGCTTTCTTT
>NA|NA|TRBV5-1|TRBJ2-6
CASSSDGPAGANVLTF
TGCGCCAGCAGCTCGGACGGGCCCGCGGGAGCCAACGTCCTGACTTTC
>NA|NA|TRBV5-1|TRBJ1-5
CASSPSGGSNQPQHF
TGCGCCAGCAGCCCTAGCGGGGGAAGCAATCAGCCCCAGCATTTT
>NA|TRBD1|TRBV18|TRBJ1-2
CASSTDRAVAGYTF
TGTGCCAGCTCAACAGACAGGGCAGTCGCCGGCTACACCTTC
>NA|TRBD2|TRBV9|TRBJ2-2
CASSVTSGRSGELFF
TGTGCCAGCAGCGTCACCAGCGGGAGGTCCGGGGAGCTGTTTTTT
>few|NA|TRBV7-5|TRBJ2-3
CVRSLGGRGPPLDTQYF
TGTGTCAGAAGCTTAGGCGGGCGGGGGCCCCCCCTGGATACGCAGTATTTT
>NA|TRBD1|TRBV7-2|TRBJ2-7
CASSTGTAANHEQYF
TGTGCCAGCAGCACAGGGACAGCAGCCAACCACGAGCAGTACTTC
>NA|TRBD2|TRBV6-5|TRBJ2-1
CASGAGPSYNEQFF
TGTGCCAGCGGAGCGGGACCCTCCTACAATGAGCAGTTCTTC
>NA|TRBD2|TRBV7-3|TRBJ2-1
CASSFGGRAIREQFF
TGTGCCAGCAGCTTCGGCGGGAGGGCCATAAGGGAGCAGTTCTTC
>NA|TRBD2|TRBV5-1|TRBJ2-5
CASREAGGETQYF
TGCGCCAGCAGAGAAGCGGGAGGAGAGACCCAGTACTTC
>NA|TRBD1|TRBV7-9|TRBJ1-6
CASRRQGPRSYNSPLHF
TGTGCCAGCAGGAGACAGGGCCCTCGCTCCTATAATTCACCCCTCCACTTT